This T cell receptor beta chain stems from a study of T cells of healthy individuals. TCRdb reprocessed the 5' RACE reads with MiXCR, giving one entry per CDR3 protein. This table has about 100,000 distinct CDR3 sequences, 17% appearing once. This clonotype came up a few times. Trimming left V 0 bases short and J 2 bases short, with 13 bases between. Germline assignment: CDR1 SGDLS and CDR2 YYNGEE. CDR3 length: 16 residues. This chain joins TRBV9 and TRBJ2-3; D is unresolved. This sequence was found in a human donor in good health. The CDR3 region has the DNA TGTGCCAGCAGCGTAGGCAGGCCCCGGTTCACAGATACGCAGTATTTT. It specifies CASSVGRPRFTDTQYF.